This T cell receptor (beta chain) was recovered during a study of blood T cell repertoires in COVID-19. Sequencing used immunoSEQ multiplex PCR; TCRdb keeps in-frame clones, though not all of them. The table shows 60,000 to 70,000 clones, with roughly 85% occurring only once. The CDR3 extends over 15 amino acids. Germline V gene lookup returns CDR1 SEHNR and CDR2 FQNEAQ (reference sequence). V was cut by 1 base and J by 4 bases, with 10 bases left in between. This chain connects TRBV7-9 to TRBJ1-4; no reliable D call. This sequence was found in a woman aged 60-75 years with acute or convalescent COVID-19. The specimen sequenced was peripheral blood. CDR3: CASSLGLDYNEKLFF. In DNA form, the CDR3 reads TGTGCCAGCAGCTTAGGTTTGGACTATAATGAAAAACTGTTTTTT. Combining the CDR3 with reference TRBV7-9 and TRBJ1-4 gives the whole variable domain DTGVSQNPRHKITKRGQNVTFRCDPISEHNRLYWYRQTLGQGPEFLTYFQNEAQLEKSRLLSDRFSAERPKGSFSTLEIQRTEQGDSAMYLCASSLGLDYNEKLFFGSGTQLSVL.